This T cell receptor (beta chain) is from a study of post-analysis software for immune sequencing data. Findings of the study overall: In patients, TRBV5-6, TRBV5-1 and TRBV20-1 belonged to roughly 5 TRBV segments found more frequently than in controls.

In its sample, this clonotype was seen many times. Its antigen is not known. V dropped 0 bases and J dropped 6; count of bases not matched to a gene: 0. Germline V lookup: CDR1 SGHTA, CDR2 FQGNSA. The CDR3 has 13 residues. Prepared libraries of TCR beta cDNA carried unique molecular identifiers. A single record per CDR3 protein comes from TCRdb applying MiXCR to the PCR reads. The sample lists 150,000 to 200,000 distinct CDR3 sequences; 30% were seen once. The chain couples TRBV7-2 to TRBJ1-2, with 8 nucleotides matching TRBD1. Sequencing was carried out using blood. This TCR was recovered from a girl aged 5-17 years with multiple sclerosis. CDR3 DNA sequence: TGTGCCAGCAGCTTAGCGGACAGGGATGGCTACACCTTC. Its protein is CASSLADRDGYTF.